This entry lists 5 T cell receptor beta chains sequenced from one sample in a study of OX40 agonist ivuxolimab in advanced cancers. TCRdb's copy holds only in-frame clones and misses some; the assay was immunoSEQ multiplex PCR. The sample includes some 51,000 clones, around 86% of them seen just once. The starting material was CD4+ or CD8+ T cells sorted from blood, obtained in a trial of the OX40 agonist ivuxolimab. The source of these receptors is an adult with an advanced solid tumor such as melanoma, head and neck, liver or kidney cancer.

The chain recombines TRBV7-9 with TRBJ2-5; D remains ambiguous. The CDR3 spans 16 residues. The ends were cut back, 5 bases at V and 0 bases at J, with 16 bases in the middle. In germline, CDR1 is SEHNR, CDR2 FQNEAQ (reference sequence). CDR3 amino acids: CASSGSYPRHQETQYF. DNA of the CDR3: TGTGCCAGCAGCGGGTCCTACCCCCGGCACCAAGAGACCCAGTACTTC.

V is TRBV6-5 and J is TRBJ2-5; D is perhaps TRBD2 (6 bases). The CDR3 is 15 residues long. Germline V CDR1 and CDR2: MNHEY, SVGAGI. Trimming cost V 0 bases and J 2 bases, with 10 bases left between them. The CDR3 spells CASSYSMGGQETQYF. The CDR3 bases are TGTGCCAGCAGTTACTCGATGGGAGGACAAGAGACCCAGTACTTC.

The gene calls are TRBV7-8 and TRBJ1-2; D is ambiguous. Germline CDR1 and CDR2: SGHVS and FQNEAQ. V lost 5 bases and J 8 bases, leaving 15 bases between the germline ends. The CDR3 spans 13 residues. CDR3 sequence: CASSLPYSWGYTF. The CDR3 DNA is TGTGCCAGCAGCCTTCCATACTCCTGGGGCTACACCTTC.

The sample holds one count of this clone. The chain uses TRBV4-3 and TRBJ1-4; D possibly corresponds to TRBD1 (5 bases). The CDR3 is made up of 17 amino acids. Looked up from germline, CDR1 is LGHNA and CDR2 is YSLEER. V was shortened by 1 base and J by 7 bases, with 19 bases between the two germline ends. The CDR3 here is CASSQGTPGGGTEKLFF. The CDR3 DNA sequence: TGCGCCAGCAGCCAAGGGACTCCCGGGGGAGGGACTGAAAAACTGTTTTTT.

The chain couples TRBV18 to TRBJ1-5; a weak D match, TRBD1 (5 bases). Between the trimmed V and J ends, which lost 2 bases and 0 bases, there was a span of 14 bases. CDR1 is KGHSH, CDR2 LQKENI, per germline. The CDR3 has 17 amino acids. The CDR3 here is CASSPWVRGTSNQPQHF. DNA for the CDR3: TGTGCCAGCTCACCATGGGTGAGGGGAACTAGCAATCAGCCCCAGCATTTT.